This TCR beta chain appears in the sequencing data of a study of blood T cell repertoires in COVID-19. Per the original methods: Reference gene primer amplification in the assay estimated nucleated cell counts. Clones were read by immunoSEQ multiplex PCR, and TCRdb kept only the in-frame ones, dropping some. Clone size and the V and J calls come from that table; the DNA yielded D and trimming. Of roughly 500,000 clones detected, 89% appear once; the ten largest clones hold roughly 0.84%. Trimming pared 1 base from V and 4 bases from J, leaving 11 bases between. This CDR3 contains 14 residues. Per the germline V gene, CDR1 is LGHNA and CDR2 is YNFKEQ.

The chain links TRBV4-2 to TRBJ2-7; no definite D call. This TCR was recovered from a man aged 18 to 29 with COVID-19, enrolled during active disease. Sequencing was performed on peripheral blood. In DNA, the CDR3 is TGTGCCAGCAGCCAAGTGGGCGCTACTTACGAGCAGTACTTC. It specifies CASSQVGATYEQYF.